This is a list of T cell receptor beta chains from one sample in a study of T cell responses to AZD1222 COVID-19 vaccine. Here immunoSEQ multiplex PCR was the method, and the copy in TCRdb shows in-frame clones only, minus some. The data show approximately 140,000 clones, with 82% seen just once and roughly 4.5% held by the top ten. Sequencing was performed on peripheral blood, taken on day 0 of MenACWY control vaccination. The receptors stem from an adult in good health. Both conserved end residues are part of each CDR3. Each record gives: J gene, clone size, D gene, V gene, CDR3 DNA, CDR3 protein. The D gene is left open where the match is weak. Some rows mark clone size as missing; the rest say once, few, many or name a class of expanded clone.

TRBJ1-1,-,-,TRBV10-2,TGCGCCAGCAGTGATGTGGGGGGGGAAGCTTTCTTT,CASSDVGGEAFF
TRBJ1-1,-,-,TRBV19,TGTGCCAGTAGTATAGCCGCGTCCCAAAACACTGAAGCTTTCTTT,CASSIAASQNTEAFF
TRBJ1-3,once,TRBD1,TRBV5-1,TGCGCCAGCAGCTCGCGGACAGGGAAGGGAAACACCATATATTTT,CASSSRTGKGNTIYF
TRBJ1-4,-,-,TRBV5-5,TGTGCCAGCAGCTACCTTCCCGAGGGTACTAATGAAAAACTGTTTTTT,CASSYLPEGTNEKLFF
TRBJ1-2,-,-,TRBV29-1,TGCAGCGTTGAACTAAGTAACTATGGCTACACCTTC,CSVELSNYGYTF
TRBJ1-6,few,TRBD1,TRBV7-9,TGTGCCAGTCAGGACAGGGGTAATTCACCCCTCCACTTT,CASQDRGNSPLHF
TRBJ1-2,-,-,TRBV4-2,TGTGCCAGCAGCCAGGACCTAGCTAACTATGGCTACACCTTC,CASSQDLANYGYTF
TRBJ2-5,few,TRBD2,TRBV14,TGTGCCAGCAGCCCTGGACTAGTCGGGCGCGAGACCCAGTACTTC,CASSPGLVGRETQYF
TRBJ1-6,-,-,TRBV9,TGTGCCAGCAGCGGGGGCCCCGGGGAGGTTTCCCACTTT,CASSGGPGEVSHF
TRBJ1-1,-,-,TRBV19,TGTGCCAGTAGTGTACAGGGGAACACTGAAGCTTTCTTT,CASSVQGNTEAFF
TRBJ2-5,-,-,TRBV29-1,TGCAGCGTTGATTCCCAACAAGAGACCCAGTACTTC,CSVDSQQETQYF
TRBJ1-2,-,-,TRBV28,TGTGCCAGCAGTTTGACACTCAGAACCACTAACTATGGCTACACCTTC,CASSLTLRTTNYGYTF
TRBJ2-1,-,-,TRBV5-6,TGTGCCAGCAGCTTGGGGTTCGATGGCAATGAGCAGTTCTTC,CASSLGFDGNEQFF
TRBJ2-3,few,-,TRBV11-3,TGTGCCAGCAGCCCCGTCCCCACAGATACGCAGTATTTT,CASSPVPTDTQYF
TRBJ1-6,-,-,TRBV7-9,TGTGCCAGCAGCTTAGTTCAGGGGTTAAATTCACCCCTCCACTTT,CASSLVQGLNSPLHF
TRBJ2-3,-,TRBD2,TRBV5-1,TGCGCCAGCAGCTTGGGGTTAGCGGGATCGGGGACAGATACGCAGTATTTT,CASSLGLAGSGTDTQYF
TRBJ2-2,-,-,TRBV5-1,TGCGCCAGCAGGAAAGGGGCGCCCACCGGGGAGCTGTTTTTT,CASRKGAPTGELFF
TRBJ1-3,-,TRBD1,TRBV7-2,TGTGCCAGCAGCGGACAGGGATACGGAAACACCATATATTTT,CASSGQGYGNTIYF
TRBJ1-1,-,-,TRBV5-1,TGCGCCAGCAACACTAATTTCGGGGCGAACACTGAAGCTTTCTTT,CASNTNFGANTEAFF
TRBJ2-3,-,TRBD2,TRBV3-1/TRBV3-2,TGTGCCAGCAGCCAAGTTAGCGGGGGAACAGATACGCAGTATTTT,CASSQVSGGTDTQYF
TRBJ2-2,-,TRBD1,TRBV5-6,TGTGCCAGCAGCCGAGGGGGCCTATCGATGACCGGGGAGCTGTTTTTT,CASSRGGLSMTGELFF
TRBJ1-1,-,-,TRBV5-6,TGTGCCAGCAGCTTGGGTCAGGGTGGGGGCACTGAAGCTTTCTTT,CASSLGQGGGTEAFF
TRBJ2-2,-,-,TRBV7-9,TGTGCCAGCAGCTTCGGAGGACAGCACACCGGGGAGCTGTTTTTT,CASSFGGQHTGELFF
TRBJ2-3,-,-,TRBV5-1,TGCGCCAGCAGGGATGGACTACCTAGCACAGATACGCAGTATTTT,CASRDGLPSTDTQYF
TRBJ2-3,-,-,TRBV18,TGTGCCAGCTCACCACCTGTCGGGGCCGACACAGATACGCAGTATTTT,CASSPPVGADTDTQYF
TRBJ1-1,-,TRBD1,TRBV18,TGTGCCAGCTCGGTCCAGGGGGCGCTTAACACTGAAGCTTTCTTT,CASSVQGALNTEAFF
TRBJ2-2,-,-,TRBV3-1/TRBV3-2,TGTGCCAGCAGCCCGGGGACCCCCCACGGGGAGCTGTTTTTT,CASSPGTPHGELFF
TRBJ1-4,-,-,TRBV21-1,TGTGCCAGCAGCTCACCGGGACAGATGAATGAAAAACTGTTTTTT,CASSSPGQMNEKLFF
TRBJ2-7,-,-,TRBV4-1,TGCGCCAGCAGCCAAGAGATATCCGGAGCCTACGAGCAGTACTTC,CASSQEISGAYEQYF
TRBJ2-5,-,-,TRBV27,TGTGCCAGCAGTTTAAACACAAATAGGGAGACCCAGTACTTC,CASSLNTNRETQYF
TRBJ2-1,-,-,TRBV18,TGTGCCAGCTCACCACCGATGGGAGGGGGCCACAATGAGCAGTTCTTC,CASSPPMGGGHNEQFF
TRBJ1-2,-,TRBD1,TRBV30,TGTGCCTGGAGCAGGGACAGAGGGAGCTATGGCTACACCTTC,CAWSRDRGSYGYTF
TRBJ1-1,-,TRBD1,TRBV27,TGTGCCAGCAGTTCGGACAGGCGCGCGACGGCTTTCTTT,CASSSDRRATAFF
TRBJ1-1,-,-,TRBV7-3,TGTGCCAGCAGCTTAGGTCAGGGGCACACTGAAGCTTTCTTT,CASSLGQGHTEAFF
TRBJ2-3,-,TRBD2,TRBV28,TGTGCCAGTCTGGGACTAGCGGGGTTATCTGGCACAGATACGCAGTATTTT,CASLGLAGLSGTDTQYF
TRBJ2-1,-,-,TRBV7-9,TGTGCCAGCAGCGCATGGACGGCAGGCCCTGCCAATGAGCAGTTCTTC,CASSAWTAGPANEQFF
TRBJ1-1,-,-,TRBV9,TGTGCCAGCAGCGTATCACCTGGTGGGACAAGAAAATTACGGACTGAAGCTTTCTTT,CASSVSPGGTRKLRTEAFF
TRBJ1-2,-,-,TRBV18,TGTGCCAGCTCAGCAGGGGATAGGTATGGCTACACCTTC,CASSAGDRYGYTF
TRBJ1-1,-,-,TRBV18,TGTGCCAGCTCAGAGAGAGAACTTAACACTGAAGCTTTCTTT,CASSERELNTEAFF
TRBJ2-3,-,-,TRBV5-1,TGCGCCAGCAGCTTGGGGCAGACCACAGATACGCAGTATTTT,CASSLGQTTDTQYF
TRBJ2-2,-,-,TRBV11-3,TGTGCCAGCAGCTTAGAACTCACCCCAGGGGTCGGGAGCACCGGGGAGCTGTTTTTT,CASSLELTPGVGSTGELFF
TRBJ2-1,-,TRBD2,TRBV9,TGTGCCAGCAGCGTAGGAGGCGCTAGCGGAACCAGCTCCTACAATGAGCAGTTCTTC,CASSVGGASGTSSYNEQFF
TRBJ1-5,-,-,TRBV28,TGTGCCAGCATGTTGGCCGGGGGGTATCAGCCCCAGCATTTT,CASMLAGGYQPQHF
TRBJ1-3,-,-,TRBV4-1,TGCGCCAGCAGCCAAGATTCGGGAAACACCATATATTTT,CASSQDSGNTIYF
TRBJ2-5,-,-,TRBV28,TGTGCCAGCAGTGTTACGGCCCGGGGGCTAGAGACCCAGTACTTC,CASSVTARGLETQYF
TRBJ1-1,-,TRBD1,TRBV5-1,TGCGCCAGCAGCTTGTTGGGGCAGGGGGCGGTGGAAGCTTTCTTT,CASSLLGQGAVEAFF
TRBJ2-3,-,TRBD2,TRBV10-3,TGTGCCATCGGGCTAGCGGGGTCGGGGGCGCAGTATTTT,CAIGLAGSGAQYF
TRBJ2-5,-,-,TRBV2,TGTGCCAGCAGTGGACAGTACGTCCGAGAGACCCAGTACTTC,CASSGQYVRETQYF
TRBJ1-1,-,TRBD1,TRBV6-5,TGTGCCAGCACCCCGGGACAGGGATCGGACACTGAAGCTTTCTTT,CASTPGQGSDTEAFF
TRBJ1-2,-,-,TRBV10-2,TGCGCCAGCAGTGCCGGCAGGGCGGTCTCTGGCTACACCTTC,CASSAGRAVSGYTF
TRBJ1-2,-,-,TRBV4-2,TGTGCCAGCAGCCAATCCGGACAGTACTACACCTTC,CASSQSGQYYTF
TRBJ1-1,-,-,TRBV3-1/TRBV3-2,TGTGCCAGCAGCCAGGGTTTGGCTGAAGCTTTCTTT,CASSQGLAEAFF
TRBJ1-6,-,-,TRBV9,TGTGCCAGCAGCGTAGGACCGGGAACCAAAAAACCCCTCCACTTT,CASSVGPGTKKPLHF
TRBJ1-2,-,TRBD1,TRBV6-5,TGTGCCAGCAGTTTCAGACAGGGTCGCAACTATGGCTACACCTTC,CASSFRQGRNYGYTF
TRBJ1-5,-,-,TRBV3-1/TRBV3-2,TGTGCCAGCAGCCGACAGCCCAATCAGCCCCAGCATTTT,CASSRQPNQPQHF
TRBJ1-6,-,-,TRBV5-1,TGCGCCAGCAGCTTATTGGGGAAAAGCTCCTATAATTCACCCCTCCACTTT,CASSLLGKSSYNSPLHF
TRBJ2-3,-,TRBD2,TRBV24-1,TGTGCCACCAGTGACCCCGGGACTAGCAGTTTATCAGATACGCAGTATTTT,CATSDPGTSSLSDTQYF
TRBJ1-4,-,-,TRBV19,TGTGCCAGTAGTAGACGGCGAGGGGGAGAGAGTGAAAAACTGTTTTTT,CASSRRRGGESEKLFF
TRBJ1-5,-,-,TRBV19,TGTGCCAGTAGTGTGATCCATCAGCCCCAGCATTTT,CASSVIHQPQHF